The sample holds a few counts of the clone carrying this TCR beta chain. Its antigen is as yet unknown. From germline, CDR1 is MNHEY and CDR2 SVGAGI. V gave up 8 bases and J gave up 10 bases, with 21 bases separating them. The CDR3 consists of 14 residues. The TCR library protocol was used to attach unique molecular identifiers. These identifiers were attached to individual cDNA molecules. TCRdb passed the 5' RACE reads through MiXCR, listing each CDR3 protein once. Of some 78,000 distinct CDR3 sequences listed, over 10% were seen once; the top ten hold about 6%. The entry originates in a study of early T cells in non-severe SARS-CoV-2 infection. The wider study: Chains were not paired, and sequencing was done on bulk RNA from unsorted whole blood. Study outcomes and limitations: Matching results from VDJdb favored anti-spike CD8 responses, leaving private and CD4 specificities undetected.

Material: whole blood. The receptor was derived from an adult who was a healthcare worker with PCR-confirmed SARS-CoV-2 infection or an uninfected control (not recorded which). This chain joins TRBV6-5 and TRBJ2-1; D gene uncertain. The CDR3, as DNA: TGTGCCAGCGCCGCCCGGCTCGATCGTGGAGAGCAGTTCTTC. It specifies CASAARLDRGEQFF.